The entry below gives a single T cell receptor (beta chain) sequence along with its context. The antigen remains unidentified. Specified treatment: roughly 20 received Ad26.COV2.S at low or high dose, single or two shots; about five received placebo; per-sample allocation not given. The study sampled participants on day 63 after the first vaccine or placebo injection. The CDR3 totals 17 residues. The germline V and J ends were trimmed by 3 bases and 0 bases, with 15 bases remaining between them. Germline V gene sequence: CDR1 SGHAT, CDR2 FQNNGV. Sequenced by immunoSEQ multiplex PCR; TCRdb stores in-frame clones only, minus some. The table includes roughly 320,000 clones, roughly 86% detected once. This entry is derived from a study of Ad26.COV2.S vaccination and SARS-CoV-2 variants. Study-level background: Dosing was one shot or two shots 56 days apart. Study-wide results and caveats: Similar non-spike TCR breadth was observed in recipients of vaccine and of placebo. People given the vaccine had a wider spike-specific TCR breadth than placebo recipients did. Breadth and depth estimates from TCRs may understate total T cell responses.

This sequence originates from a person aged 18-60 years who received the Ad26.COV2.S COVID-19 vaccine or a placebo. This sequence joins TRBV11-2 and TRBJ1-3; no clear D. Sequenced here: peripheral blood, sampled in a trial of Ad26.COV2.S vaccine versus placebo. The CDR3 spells CASSFSPHFYSGNTIYF. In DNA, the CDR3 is TGTGCCAGCAGCTTCTCCCCCCACTTCTACTCTGGAAACACCATATATTTT.